Detailed here is one T cell receptor beta chain. The sample originates from a study of control samples from healthy donors and cancer patients. Trimming shortened V by 4 bases and J by 8 bases, and 12 bases separated the two germline ends. There are 13 residues in the CDR3. Here immunoSEQ multiplex PCR was the method, and the copy in TCRdb shows in-frame clones only, minus some. The sample records over 100,000 clones, about nine tenths being singletons. This clonotype originated in a middle-aged man in good health. Sequencing was carried out using blood. The chain recombines TRBV12-3 or TRBV12-4 with TRBJ1-5; possibly TRBD1 for D (6 bases). Written as DNA, the CDR3 is TGTGCCAGCAGTTACGGGGGACAAGAGCCCCAGCATTTT. Its protein is CASSYGGQEPQHF.